These 11 T cell receptor beta chains originate from one sample sequenced in a study of cytomegalovirus exposure and HLA in healthy donors. The study ran its PCR with 60 Vbeta and 13 Jbeta primers. Profiled with immunoSEQ multiplex PCR; TCRdb holds only in-frame clones, not every one. Here the sample spans some 200,000 clones, roughly 80% being singletons. Sequenced input: PBMCs. Source of these receptors: a man aged 35 to 55 in good health and CMV-seropositive.

This clone was found once. This chain uses TRBV30 with TRBJ1-2; D ambiguous. The germline V gene encodes CDR1 GTSNPN and CDR2 SVGIG (reference sequence). CDR3 length: 9 amino acids. Trimming left V 2 bases short and J 12 bases short, with 7 bases between. The CDR3 DNA reads as TGTGCCTGGAGTCCGCCAGACACCTTC. The encoded protein is CAWSPPDTF.

V is TRBV10-1 and J is TRBJ2-3; 9 bases are a match to TRBD2. Trimming removed 3 bases from V and 0 bases from J; junction bases left unmatched: 4. This CDR3 contains 16 residues. Germline V gene sequence: CDR1 WNHNN, CDR2 SYGVQD (reference sequence). The DNA for the CDR3 is TGCGCCAGCAGTGATGGGCTAGCGGGGAGCACAGATACGCAGTATTTT. This translates into CASSDGLAGSTDTQYF.

This clone was detected only a few times. The genes are TRBV6-5 and TRBJ1-3; D may be TRBD1 (6 bases). This CDR3 spans 15 amino acids. Germline CDR1 is MNHEY and CDR2 is SVGAGI. V dropped 6 bases and J dropped 4 bases, with 16 bases sitting between them. The DNA for the CDR3 is TGTGCCAGCAGCAACGCCGGGACATTAGGAAACACCATATATTTT. Protein: CASSNAGTLGNTIYF.

Note on this clone: Germline is not matched at one junction end, which may reflect a read error. J is TRBJ1-4 and V is TRBV7-9; D might be TRBD1 (6 bases). The CDR3 loop spans 18 amino acids. Germline values: CDR1 SEHNR, CDR2 FQNEAQ (reference sequence). CDR3 protein: CSSRPKKRQRQGYEKLFF. As DNA, the CDR3 is TGTTCCAGCAGGCCCAAAAAGAGACAAAGGCAGGGGTATGAAAAACTGTTTTTT. The full variable domain, with the rest looked up from reference TRBV7-9 and TRBJ1-4, is DTGVSQNPRHKITKRGQNVTFRCDPISEHNRLYWYRQTLGQGPEFLTYFQNEAQLEKSRLLSDRFSAERPKGSFSTLEIQRTEQGDSAMYLCSSRPKKRQRQGYEKLFFGSGTQLSVL.

Here the CDR3 reads CASSNQRREKLFF. CDR3 nucleotide sequence: TGTGCCAGCAGCAACCAGCGACGTGAAAAACTGTTTTTT. The chain joins TRBV2 to TRBJ1-4; no definite D call. The CDR3 has 13 residues. Per germline, CDR1 SNHLY and CDR2 FYNNEI. V lost 6 bases and J 7 bases, leaving 12 bases between the germline ends.

The chain couples TRBV10-3 to TRBJ2-5; TRBD1 is a possible D gene (6 bases). Trimming pared 4 bases from V and 3 bases from J, leaving 15 bases between. CDR3 length: 15 residues. CDR1 and CDR2 (germline): ENHRY, SYGVKD. The DNA of the CDR3 is TGTGCCATCAGTGTTCCAGGGGTTGGAAAAGAGACCCAGTACTTC. It is translated as CAISVPGVGKETQYF.

This clone has only a few counts. The chain couples TRBV5-1 to TRBJ2-2; D is possibly TRBD1 (6 bases). V lost 6 bases, J lost 6 bases, and 21 bases lay in between. The germline CDR1 and CDR2 sequences are SGHRS and YFSETQ. The CDR3 totals 16 residues. CDR3 region: CASNPGGYQPSGELFF. The CDR3 DNA is TGCGCCAGCAACCCTGGGGGCTACCAACCCTCCGGGGAGCTGTTTTTT.

The J gene is TRBJ2-7, the V gene TRBV5-6; TRBD1 agrees at 11 bases. CDR1 SGHDT and CDR2 YYEEEE come from the germline V gene. CDR3 size: 14 residues. V shed 3 bases, J shed 6 bases, and the junction held 5 bases outside the gene matches. The CDR3 sequence: CASSWDRGIIEQYF. The CDR3 region has the DNA TGTGCCAGCAGCTGGGACAGGGGGATCATCGAGCAGTACTTC.

V usage is TRBV10-3 and J usage is TRBJ1-2; the D is unclear. Trimming left V 2 bases short and J 3 bases short, with 7 bases between. Germline CDR1 reads ENHRY; CDR2 reads SYGVKD. The CDR3 is made up of 13 amino acids. The CDR3 here is CAISETGDYGYTF. The CDR3 DNA is TGTGCCATCAGTGAGACTGGTGACTATGGCTACACCTTC.

This clone was seen a single time. The CDR3 spells CASSLDKGGVSYEQYF. As DNA, the CDR3 is TGCGCCAGCAGCTTGGATAAGGGAGGGGTCTCCTACGAGCAGTACTTC. J is TRBJ2-7 and V is TRBV5-1; 7 bases fit TRBD2. This CDR3 is built from 16 residues. The germline V gene encodes CDR1 SGHRS and CDR2 YFSETQ. V shed 0 bases, J shed 0 bases, and the junction held 6 bases outside the gene matches.

The rearrangement links TRBV9 to TRBJ1-3, with D perhaps matching TRBD1 (5 bases). The V and J ends lost 4 bases and 1 base respectively, with 12 bases between them. Germline assignment: CDR1 SGDLS and CDR2 YYNGEE. This CDR3 comprises 15 residues. CDR3 nucleotide sequence: TGTGCCAGCAGCTACCAGGGTTTTTCTGGAAACACCATATATTTT. Translation: CASSYQGFSGNTIYF. The full variable domain, rest sourced from reference TRBV9 and TRBJ1-3, is DSGVTQTPKHLITATGQRVTLRCSPRSGDLSVYWYQQSLDQGLQFLIQYYNGEERAKGNILERFSAQQFPDLHSELNLSSLELGDSALYFCASSYQGFSGNTIYFGEGSWLTVV.